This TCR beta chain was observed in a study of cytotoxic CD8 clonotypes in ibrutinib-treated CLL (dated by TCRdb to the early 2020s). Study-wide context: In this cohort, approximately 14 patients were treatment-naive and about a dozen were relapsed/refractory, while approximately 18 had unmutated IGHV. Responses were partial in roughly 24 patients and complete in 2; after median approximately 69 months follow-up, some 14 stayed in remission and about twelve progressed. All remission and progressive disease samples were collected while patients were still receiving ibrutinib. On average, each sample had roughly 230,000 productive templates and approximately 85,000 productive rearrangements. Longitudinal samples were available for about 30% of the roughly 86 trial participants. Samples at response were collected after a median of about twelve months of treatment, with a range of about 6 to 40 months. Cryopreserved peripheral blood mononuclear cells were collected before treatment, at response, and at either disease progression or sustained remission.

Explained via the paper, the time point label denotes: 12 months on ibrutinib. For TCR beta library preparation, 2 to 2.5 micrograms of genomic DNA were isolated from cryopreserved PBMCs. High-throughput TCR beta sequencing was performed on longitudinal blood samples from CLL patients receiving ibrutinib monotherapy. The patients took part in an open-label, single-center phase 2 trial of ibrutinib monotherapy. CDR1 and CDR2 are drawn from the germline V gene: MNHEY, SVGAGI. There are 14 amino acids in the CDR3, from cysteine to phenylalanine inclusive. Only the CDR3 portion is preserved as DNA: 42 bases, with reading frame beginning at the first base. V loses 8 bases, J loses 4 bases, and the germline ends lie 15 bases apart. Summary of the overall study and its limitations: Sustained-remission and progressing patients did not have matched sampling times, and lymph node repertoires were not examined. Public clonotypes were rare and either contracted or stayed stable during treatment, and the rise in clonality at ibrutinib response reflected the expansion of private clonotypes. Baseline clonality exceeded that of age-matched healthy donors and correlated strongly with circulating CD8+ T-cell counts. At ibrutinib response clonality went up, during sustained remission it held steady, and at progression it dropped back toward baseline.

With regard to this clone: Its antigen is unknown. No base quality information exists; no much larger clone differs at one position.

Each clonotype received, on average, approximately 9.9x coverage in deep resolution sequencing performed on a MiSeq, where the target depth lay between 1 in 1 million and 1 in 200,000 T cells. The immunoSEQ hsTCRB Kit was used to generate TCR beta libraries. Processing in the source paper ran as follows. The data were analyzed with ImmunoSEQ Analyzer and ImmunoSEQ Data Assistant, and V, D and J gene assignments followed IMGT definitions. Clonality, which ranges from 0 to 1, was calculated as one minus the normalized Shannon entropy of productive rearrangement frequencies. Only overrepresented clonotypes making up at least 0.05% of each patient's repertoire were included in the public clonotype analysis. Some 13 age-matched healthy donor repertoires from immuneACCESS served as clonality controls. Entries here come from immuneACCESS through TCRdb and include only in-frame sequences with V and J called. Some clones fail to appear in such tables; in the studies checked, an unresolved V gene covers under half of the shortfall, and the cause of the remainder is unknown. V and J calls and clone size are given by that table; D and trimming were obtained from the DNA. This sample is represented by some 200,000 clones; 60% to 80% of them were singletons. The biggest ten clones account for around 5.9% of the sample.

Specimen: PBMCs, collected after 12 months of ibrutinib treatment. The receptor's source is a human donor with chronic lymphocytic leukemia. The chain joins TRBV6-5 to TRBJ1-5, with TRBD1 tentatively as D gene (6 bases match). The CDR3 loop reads CASSGVGGNQPQHF. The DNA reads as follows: TGTGCCAGCTCAGGGGTTGGGGGAAATCAGCCCCAGCATTTT.